This TCR beta chain was captured by sequencing in a study of regulatory T cells in long-lasting Graves disease (dated by TCRdb to about 2021). Concerning the study at large: Antithyroid drugs had been taken for less than 3 months by newly diagnosed Graves' disease patients. Peripheral blood TCR sequencing and RNA sequencing compared persistent Graves' disease patients with newly diagnosed Graves' disease patients. The study took place in China and was registered as a clinical trial. A total of roughly 33 samples underwent TCR sequencing: about 13 from persistent and some 20 from newly diagnosed Graves' disease patients.

The V and J ends are trimmed by 0 bases and 5 bases, leaving 8 bases between them. According to the germline V gene (reference sequence), CDR1 reads LNHNV and CDR2 reads YYDKDF. Taken from cysteine to phenylalanine, the CDR3 has 15 residues. This entry keeps only the CDR3 DNA: 45 bases, framed from base 1. According to the study, the label for this sample's time point signals: newly diagnosed GD, antithyroid drugs for less than 3 months. RNA was extracted from PBMCs in TRIzol for both TCR sequencing and RNA sequencing. Graves' disease was diagnosed according to American Thyroid Association guidelines. Patients were recruited from an endocrinology department in Xi'an, China. Each patient gave 7.5 to 10 milliliters of peripheral blood, collected in an EDTA anticoagulant tube. Ficoll Paque Plus density gradient separation was used to isolate PBMCs, and no additional T cell sorting was done. RNA quality was checked with an Agilent 2100 Bioanalyzer and agarose gel, and concentration with a NanoDrop 2000.

What the authors observed across the whole study: Because the primary lesion, thyroid tissue, could not be accessed, the study looked at peripheral blood alone. Preferential use of TRBV28, TRBJ1-2 and TRBJ2-5 was observed in persistent disease, whereas TRBV20-1 and TRBJ2-1 were favored in newly diagnosed disease. A larger number of public clonotypes was shared among persistent patients (fewer than 3,000) than among newly diagnosed patients (over 850). Lower TCR Shannon entropy and fewer highly expanded clones were observed in persistent Graves' disease patients than in newly diagnosed patients, which suggested clonal expansion. Sequencing and analysis were limited to the TCR beta chain. The authors noted that the small sample size was a limitation that may lower accuracy.

Libraries were prepared through multiplex PCR. Instrument on record: Illumina HiSeq 4000. To build TCR beta libraries, CDR3 regions were amplified by Arm-PCR using iRepertoire HTBI primers. Before sequencing, the PCR products underwent gel purification. The paper's data handling went like this. Gene usage analysis of CDR3 amino acid clonotypes relied on the roughly 60 TRBV and about 15 TRBJ segments identified across samples. COPE and FqMerger were used to merge the filtered high-quality paired reads into contigs. BLAST was used to align contigs to IMGT TRBV, TRBD and TRBJ reference genes, and CDR3 was defined according to IMGT. Any clonotype with a frequency above 0.1% was classified as a highly expanded clone. Repertoire diversity was measured by Shannon entropy, and V-J evenness by the Gini coefficient. Public clonotypes were defined as clonotypes shared by more than one individual. TCRdb took the public reads, trimmed them with fastp at Q25, ran MiXCR for clone calling and kept in-frame beta chains. Rows with one shared CDR3 protein collapse into an entry with the most common genes and DNA. TCRdb, not the original authors, processed these V and J calls. A total of 350,000 to 400,000 distinct CDR3 sequences appear in this sample, 15% to 18% of them only once. 20% to 25% of the sample comes from the top ten.

In regard to this clonotype: The antigen it recognizes is unknown. Per-nucleotide qualities are absent, and no much larger clonotype sits a single base away.

This receptor was identified in a female donor with Graves disease. The chain is encoded by TRBV15 joined to TRBJ1-6, with the D gene not confidently named. This sample comprised peripheral blood mononuclear cells (PBMCs), obtained at new diagnosis, from a patient treated with antithyroid drugs. The CDR3: CATSRDLADNSPLHF. The nucleotide sequence reads TGTGCCACCAGCAGAGATTTGGCAGATAATTCACCCCTCCACTTT.